This TCR beta chain was identified in a study of T cell responses to AZD1222 COVID-19 vaccine. Findings and caveats of the study: Seropositive at baseline were only a handful of AZD1222 recipients. It should be noted that donors were predominantly white British and more often female, and clonal diversity was possibly underestimated.

Assay used: immunoSEQ multiplex PCR; TCRdb lists only in-frame clones, some missing. The sample holds about 160,000 clones; around nine tenths are singletons and the top ten take about 1.5%. Points on this clone: Its antigen remains unidentified.

V was pared by 4 bases and J by 0 bases, with 12 bases between. From germline, CDR1 is SEHNR and CDR2 FQNEAQ (reference sequence). The CDR3 contains 15 residues. The V call is TRBV7-9, the J call TRBJ1-1, with D possibly matching TRBD1 (6 bases). Source: peripheral blood, taken on day 0 of AZD1222 vaccination. The TCR sequence derives from an adult in good health. The CDR3 DNA reads TGTGCCAGCAGCTCATCGGACAGTTTGAACACTGAAGCTTTCTTT. This translates into CASSSSDSLNTEAFF.